These 20 T cell receptor beta chains were sequenced from one sample in a study of regulatory T cells in long-lasting Graves disease. Time point in this sample: newly diagnosed GD, antithyroid drugs for less than 3 months. From PBMCs, RNA was extracted and then used to make the TCR library. The authors built TCR beta libraries using iRepertoire HTBI primers and Arm-PCR of CDR3 regions. MiXCR, run by TCRdb on the multiplex PCR reads, gives a single entry per CDR3 protein. Of roughly 430,000 distinct CDR3 sequences in the sample, roughly 15% were seen once. The same sample was also studied in work on T cells in Graves' hyperthyroidism and ophthalmopathy.

The source material was peripheral blood mononuclear cells (PBMCs), sampled at new diagnosis, from a patient treated with antithyroid drugs. These receptors came from a woman in her thirties with Graves disease.

This clonotype was counted ten times or more. V gene TRBV12-3 or TRBV12-4 combines with J gene TRBJ2-2; weak D call: TRBD1 (6 bases). CDR3 length: 17 amino acids. V gave up 6 bases and J gave up 1 base, with 18 bases separating them. CDR3 amino acids: CASSPSPRQVNTGELFF. The CDR3 DNA is TGTGCCAGCAGCCCCTCCCCTCGACAGGTGAACACCGGGGAGCTGTTTTTT.

This clonotype was found a few times. This chain links TRBV5-1 with TRBJ2-2; D may correspond to TRBD1 or TRBD2 (5 bases each). V lost 4 bases, J lost 4 bases, and 17 bases lay in between. Germline lookup yields CDR1 SGHRS and CDR2 YFSETQ. This CDR3 has 16 residues. The CDR3 loop reads CASSSRQGEITGELFF. CDR3 nucleotide sequence: TGCGCCAGCAGCAGCCGTCAGGGAGAAATCACCGGGGAGCTGTTTTTT.

The chain has TRBV7-9 and TRBJ1-5; D possibly corresponds to TRBD1 (5 bases). The germline V and J ends were trimmed by 3 bases and 4 bases, with 19 bases remaining between them. The CDR3 runs 17 residues. The germline gives CDR1 SEHNR, CDR2 FQNEAQ (reference sequence). CDR3: CASSLATVLGGNQPQHF. The CDR3 DNA is TGTGCCAGCAGCTTGGCGACAGTCCTAGGAGGGAATCAGCCCCAGCATTTT.

This clonotype has at least ten counts. This rearrangement joins TRBV12-3 or TRBV12-4 to TRBJ2-2; D unresolved. The CDR3 length is 13 residues. Trimming stripped 3 bases from V and 3 bases from J, with 5 bases between. This CDR3 reads CASSLVDTGELFF. CDR3 sequence (DNA): TGTGCCAGCAGTTTGGTAGACACCGGGGAGCTGTTTTTT.

The J gene is TRBJ2-2, the V gene TRBV27, with D possibly being TRBD1 (5 bases). CDR1 MNHEY and CDR2 SMNVEV come from the germline V gene (reference sequence). The CDR3 has 15 amino acids. V lost 5 bases to trimming and J lost 2 bases, with 12 bases between them. CDR3 in amino acids: CASSKDNVNTGELFF. CDR3 nucleotide sequence: TGTGCCAGCAGTAAGGACAACGTCAACACCGGGGAGCTGTTTTTT.

This clonotype has just a few counts. The CDR3 DNA follows: TGTGCCAGCAGTTACAAGGCCACCCTTAATTCACCCCTCCACTTT. Amino acids: CASSYKATLNSPLHF. The chain employs TRBV27 and TRBJ1-6; no reliable D call. Trimming removed 4 bases at V and 6 bases at J, with 13 bases between. The CDR3 contains 15 residues. The germline V gene has CDR1 MNHEY and CDR2 SMNVEV (reference sequence).

This clonotype showed up many times. This chain uses TRBV2 with TRBJ2-1; TRBD2 is a possible D gene (5 bases). The CDR3 length is 16 residues. Trimming took off 3 bases at V and 0 bases at J, with 12 bases between the two ends. Germline CDR1 SNHLY, CDR2 FYNNEI. CDR3 nucleotides: TGTGCCAGCAGTGATTTCCCTGAGGGCTCCTACAATGAGCAGTTCTTC. Translating it yields CASSDFPEGSYNEQFF.

This clonotype was counted at least ten times. The chain recombines TRBV11-2 with TRBJ2-1; 10 bases are shared with TRBD2. J was trimmed by 5 bases and V by 4 bases; bases with no gene match: 5. This CDR3 region has 15 residues. Per germline, CDR1 SGHAT and CDR2 FQNNGV. The CDR3 region is CASSSSGSGNNEQFF. The CDR3 coding sequence is TGTGCCAGCAGCTCTAGCGGGAGTGGGAACAATGAGCAGTTCTTC.

The sample holds many counts of this clonotype. The CDR3 loop is CASRHLIGRAGTEAFF. The CDR3 nucleotides are TGTGCCAGCAGGCACCTTATCGGCAGGGCGGGCACTGAAGCTTTCTTT. The chain is built from TRBV12-3 or TRBV12-4 and TRBJ1-1; D perhaps matches TRBD1 (5 bases). V lost 6 bases and J lost 4, with 21 bases in between. This CDR3 region has 16 residues.

This clonotype is a singleton in its sample. A much larger clonotype is one base distant, so this may be a read error. The chain joins TRBV20-1 to TRBJ2-7, with 7 bases aligning to TRBD1. With 3 bases clipped from V and 3 bases from J, the junction kept 11 bases outside the gene matches. Looked up from germline, CDR1 is DFQATT and CDR2 is SNEGSKA (reference sequence). The length of the CDR3 is 15 residues. The CDR3 loop is CSASLSRTGFYEQYF. In DNA, the CDR3 is TGCAGTGCTAGTCTCTCCAGGACAGGATTCTACGAGCAGTACTTC.

The chain has TRBV4-1 and TRBJ2-7; D remains unclear. The CDR3 is 13 residues long. Looked up from germline, CDR1 is MGHRA and CDR2 is YSYEKL. Trimming removed 4 bases from V and 2 bases from J, with 9 bases in between. CDR3 region: CASSPAATYEQYF. The CDR3 DNA follows: TGCGCCAGCAGCCCAGCTGCCACCTACGAGCAGTACTTC.

Remarks on this clonotype: A far larger clone lies a single base away; this is likely a read error. The chain uses TRBV2 and TRBJ2-1; D remains ambiguous. The J call is doubtful: the DNA matches TRBJ2-5 better. The CDR3 is 13 amino acids. CDR1 and CDR2 (germline): SNHLY, FYNNEI. The CDR3 nucleotides are TGTGCCACCACTAACCTAGTGGAGGAGACCCAGTACTTC. Amino acid sequence: CATTNLVEETQYF.

The J gene is TRBJ2-4, the V gene TRBV6-9; TRBD2 matches at 9 bases. V lost 3 bases to trimming and J lost 1 base; unmatched junction nucleotides: 7. Germline V gives CDR1 MNHGY, CDR2 SVAAGI. The CDR3 is made up of 17 amino acids. CDR3 loop: CASSYSGAGGAKNIQYF. The CDR3 DNA follows: TGTGCCAGCAGTTACTCAGGGGCGGGGGGGGCCAAAAACATTCAGTACTTC.

There are many counts of this clonotype. The CDR3 coding sequence is TGTGCCAGCTCACCATCGATGGGAGGAGAGACCCAGTACTTC. Its translation: CASSPSMGGETQYF. J is TRBJ2-5 and V is TRBV18, with D possibly being TRBD2 (6 bases). V gave up 2 bases and J gave up 4 bases, with 11 bases separating them. The CDR3 extends over 14 amino acids. Germline CDR1 KGHSH, CDR2 LQKENI.

In its sample, this clonotype was seen many times. The chain carries TRBV20-1 and TRBJ2-3; TRBD1 aligns across 7 bases. Germline CDR1 is DFQATT and CDR2 is SNEGSKA (reference sequence). V was clipped by 1 base and J by 4 bases; unmatched bases: 8. The CDR3 spans 15 residues. The CDR3 is CSARAKGGRADTQYF. The CDR3 nucleotides read TGCAGTGCTAGAGCCAAAGGGGGCAGGGCAGATACGCAGTATTTT.

V and J are TRBV6-2 or TRBV6-3 and TRBJ2-7, with a possible D match to TRBD2 (6 bases). The CDR3 spans 14 residues. V was cut by 0 bases and J by 4 bases, with 10 bases left in between. CDR1 and CDR2 from the germline V gene are MNHEY and SVGEGT. CDR3 sequence: CASSYSGLPYEQYF. The CDR3 DNA is TGTGCCAGCAGTTACTCTGGACTACCATACGAGCAGTACTTC.

This clonotype appeared a few times. The gene calls are TRBV7-9 and TRBJ2-5; the D gene is possibly TRBD1 (6 bases). V was cut by 2 bases and J by 3 bases, with 10 bases left in between. CDR1 SEHNR and CDR2 FQNEAQ come from the germline V gene (reference sequence). The CDR3 extends over 14 amino acids. The CDR3 nucleotides are TGTGCCAGCAGCTTATACAGGGACGAAGAGACCCAGTACTTC. This codes for CASSLYRDEETQYF.

V gene TRBV19 combines with J gene TRBJ1-3, with 7 bases that match TRBD1. CDR3 length: 14 amino acids. J lost 0 bases, V lost 9 bases, and 5 bases had no gene match. Germline V gives CDR1 LNHDA, CDR2 SQIVND (reference sequence). CDR3 loop: CASTGVLSGNTIYF. CDR3 sequence (DNA): TGTGCCAGCACAGGGGTACTCTCTGGAAACACCATATATTTT.

This clonotype was seen many times. V is TRBV28 and J is TRBJ1-1; D unclear. Germline V lookup: CDR1 MDHEN, CDR2 SYDVKM. The CDR3 totals 15 residues. The germline V and J ends were trimmed by 4 bases and 1 base, with 13 bases remaining between them. For the CDR3, the DNA is TGTGCCAGCAGTTCCATACCGGGCCAGAACACTGAAGCTTTCTTT. Its protein product is CASSSIPGQNTEAFF.

This clonotype was seen at least ten times. The rearrangement uses TRBV5-1 and TRBJ2-1; 7 bases agree with TRBD2. J lost 1 base, V lost 5 bases, and 9 bases had no gene match. CDR1 SGHRS and CDR2 YFSETQ come from the germline V gene. This CDR3 has 16 residues. In DNA form, the CDR3 reads TGCGCCAGCAGAGAAGCGGGAACGGAATCCTACAATGAGCAGTTCTTC. This sequence encodes CASREAGTESYNEQFF.